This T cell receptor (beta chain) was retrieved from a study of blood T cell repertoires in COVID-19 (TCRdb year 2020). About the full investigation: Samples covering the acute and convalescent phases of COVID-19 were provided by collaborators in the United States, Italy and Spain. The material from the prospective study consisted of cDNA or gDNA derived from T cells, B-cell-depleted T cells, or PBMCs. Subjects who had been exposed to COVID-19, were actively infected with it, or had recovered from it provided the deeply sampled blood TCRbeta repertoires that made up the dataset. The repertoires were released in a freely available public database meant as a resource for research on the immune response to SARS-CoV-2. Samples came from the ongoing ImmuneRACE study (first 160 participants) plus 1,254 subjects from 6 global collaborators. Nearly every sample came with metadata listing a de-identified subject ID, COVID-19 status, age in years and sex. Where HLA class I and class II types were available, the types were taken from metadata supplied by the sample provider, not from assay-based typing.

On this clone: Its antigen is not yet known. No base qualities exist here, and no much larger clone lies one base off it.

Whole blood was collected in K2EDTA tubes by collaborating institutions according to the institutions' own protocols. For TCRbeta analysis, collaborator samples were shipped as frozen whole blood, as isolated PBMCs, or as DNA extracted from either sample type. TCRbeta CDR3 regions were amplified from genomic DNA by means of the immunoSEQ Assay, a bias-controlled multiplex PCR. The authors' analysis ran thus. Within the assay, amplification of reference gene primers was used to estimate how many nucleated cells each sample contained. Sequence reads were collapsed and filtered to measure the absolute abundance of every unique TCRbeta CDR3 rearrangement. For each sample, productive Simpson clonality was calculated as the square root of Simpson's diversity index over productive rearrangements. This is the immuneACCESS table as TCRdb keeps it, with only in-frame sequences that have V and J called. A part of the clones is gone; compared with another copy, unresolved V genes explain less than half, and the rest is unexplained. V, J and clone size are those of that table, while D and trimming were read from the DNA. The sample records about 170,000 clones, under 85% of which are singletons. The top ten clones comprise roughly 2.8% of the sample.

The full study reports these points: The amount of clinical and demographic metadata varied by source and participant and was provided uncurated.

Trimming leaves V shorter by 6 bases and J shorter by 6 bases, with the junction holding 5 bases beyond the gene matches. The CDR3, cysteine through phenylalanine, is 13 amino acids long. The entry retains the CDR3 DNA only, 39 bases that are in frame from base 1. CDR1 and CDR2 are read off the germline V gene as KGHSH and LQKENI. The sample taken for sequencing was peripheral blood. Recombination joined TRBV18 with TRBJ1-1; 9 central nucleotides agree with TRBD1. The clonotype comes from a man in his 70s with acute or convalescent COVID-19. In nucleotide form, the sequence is TGTGCCAGCTCGCGGGACAGGGATTCTGAAGCTTTCTTT. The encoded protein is CASSRDRDSEAFF.